The 26 T cell receptor beta chains presented below share a single source sample, sequenced in a study of blood T cell repertoires in COVID-19. TCRdb's table, derived via immunoSEQ multiplex PCR, lists solely in-frame clones and lacks some. The sample yields 200,000 to 300,000 clones, 86% seen once. Sample: peripheral blood. Receptors originate from a man aged 25-45 years with active or convalescent COVID-19.

In this sample, this clone turned up once. This chain connects TRBV7-2 to TRBJ1-2; the D gene is possibly TRBD1 (6 bases). With 5 bases removed from V and 4 bases from J, the gap between germline ends came to 17 bases. CDR3 size: 15 residues. From germline, CDR1 is SGHTA and CDR2 FQGNSA. CDR3 protein: CASSIQQGPLYGYTF. The CDR3 coding sequence is TGTGCCAGCAGCATCCAACAGGGTCCTCTCTATGGCTACACCTTC.

This clone was seen just once. The chain employs TRBV4-3 and TRBJ2-1; weak D call: TRBD2 (5 bases). V was cut by 0 bases and J by 7 bases, with 13 bases left in between. The CDR3 sequence is 15 residues long. Germline CDR1 reads LGHNA; CDR2 reads YSLEER. DNA of the CDR3: TGCGCCAGCAGCCAAGATTCTCGGTGGAGGAATGAGCAGTTCTTC. Translation gives CASSQDSRWRNEQFF.

CDR3 nucleotides: TGTGCCAGCAGAGAGGGTGTAGGGGGTACAGGGAACTATGGCTACACCTTC. Protein: CASREGVGGTGNYGYTF. The gene calls are TRBV28 and TRBJ1-2; a possible D gene is TRBD1 (6 bases). Germline V gene lookup returns CDR1 MDHEN and CDR2 SYDVKM. The CDR3 runs to 17 residues. V lost 6 bases and J 2 bases, leaving 22 bases between the germline ends.

V gene TRBV9 combines with J gene TRBJ2-7; D unclear. Germline CDR1 is SGDLS and CDR2 is YYNGEE. The CDR3 length is 13 residues. The V end lost 3 bases, the J end lost 2 bases, and 9 bases lay between the germline ends. CDR3 bases: TGTGCCAGCAGCGCCGGTACGACCTACGAGCAGTACTTC. Translating gives CASSAGTTYEQYF.

V is TRBV10-1 and J is TRBJ2-1, with 7 bases that match TRBD1. CDR3 length: 15 amino acids. Trimming at V came to 3 bases and at J to 5 bases, leaving 7 bases not matched to a gene. Germline V lookup: CDR1 WNHNN, CDR2 SYGVQD (reference sequence). The CDR3: CASSESRTGDNEQFF. CDR3 nucleotide sequence: TGCGCCAGCAGTGAATCGCGAACAGGGGACAATGAGCAGTTCTTC.

The V and J genes are TRBV5-1 and TRBJ2-3; D may be TRBD1 (7 bases). Trimming removed 0 bases at V and 2 bases at J, with 13 bases between. The CDR3 length is 16 residues. Germline lookup yields CDR1 SGHRS and CDR2 YFSETQ. The CDR3 DNA follows: TGCGCCAGCAGCTTGGTAATCAGGGGGGACACAGATACGCAGTATTTT. It encodes CASSLVIRGDTDTQYF.

J is TRBJ2-5 and V is TRBV11-2, with D possibly being TRBD2 (6 bases). The CDR3 consists of 13 residues. Germline CDR1 and CDR2: SGHAT and FQNNGV. V was clipped by 3 bases and J by 3 bases, with 8 bases between them. The CDR3 nucleotides read TGTGCCAGCAGCTTTAGCGGTAAAGAGACCCAGTACTTC. Residues: CASSFSGKETQYF.

The rearrangement uses TRBV19 and TRBJ2-1; no definite D call. Germline CDR1 is LNHDA and CDR2 is SQIVND (reference sequence). The CDR3 runs 14 residues. The V gene lost 5 bases and the J gene lost 8 bases, with 16 bases spanning the gap. The chain's CDR3 is CASSQYPGVDEQFF. The DNA for the CDR3 is TGTGCCAGTAGTCAATATCCGGGTGTCGATGAGCAGTTCTTC.

V gene TRBV7-2 combines with J gene TRBJ1-6; 7 bases agree with TRBD1. CDR1 and CDR2 (germline): SGHTA, FQGNSA. J was trimmed by 9 bases and V by 5 bases; bases with no gene match: 10. There are 15 residues in the CDR3. CDR3 region: CASSPDRVFGSPLHF. Written as DNA, the CDR3 is TGTGCCAGCAGCCCCGACAGGGTCTTTGGTTCACCCCTCCACTTT.

The chain recombines TRBV6-5 with TRBJ2-2; a weak D match, TRBD1 (5 bases). This CDR3 is 14 amino acids long. From germline, CDR1 is MNHEY and CDR2 SVGAGI. Trimming removed 2 bases from V and 6 bases from J, with 10 bases in between. The CDR3 spells CASSYDPGSGELFF. Written as DNA, the CDR3 is TGTGCCAGCAGTTACGATCCAGGGTCCGGGGAGCTGTTTTTT.

CDR3 residues: CAWSDRGGQPQHF. CDR3 nucleotides: TGTGCCTGGTCCGACAGGGGGGGCCAGCCCCAGCATTTT. The chain is built from TRBV30 and TRBJ1-5; 9 bases match TRBD1. The CDR3 has 13 residues. Losses at the gene ends were 5 bases for V and 7 bases for J; bases not matched to a gene: 6. Germline lookup yields CDR1 GTSNPN and CDR2 SVGIG (reference sequence).

This chain joins TRBV6-1 and TRBJ1-1; no clear D. The germline V gene encodes CDR1 MNHNS and CDR2 SASEGT. The CDR3 has 17 amino acids. The V end lost 2 bases, the J end lost 3 bases, and 19 bases lay between the germline ends. CDR3 in DNA: TGTGCCAGCAGTGAAATTGGGTGGGGAGAGTTCGACACTGAAGCTTTCTTT. As protein: CASSEIGWGEFDTEAFF.

The chain uses TRBV6-6 and TRBJ1-1; D possibly corresponds to TRBD1 (5 bases). V lost 2 bases and J 6 bases, leaving 16 bases between the germline ends. Germline CDR1 reads MNHNY; CDR2 reads SVGAGI (reference sequence). The CDR3 is 15 residues long. The CDR3 sequence: CASSYHGREEAEAFF. In nucleotides, the CDR3 is TGTGCCAGCAGTTACCACGGCAGGGAGGAGGCTGAAGCTTTCTTT.

V usage is TRBV18 and J usage is TRBJ2-1; D may be TRBD2 (6 bases). CDR3 length: 16 amino acids. V dropped 1 base and J dropped 1 base, with 11 bases sitting between them. The germline gives CDR1 KGHSH, CDR2 LQKENI. CDR3 protein: CASSPQLGRSYNEQFF. In nucleotides, the CDR3 is TGTGCCAGCTCACCACAGCTGGGGAGGTCCTACAATGAGCAGTTCTTC.

This chain connects TRBV5-1 to TRBJ1-1, with a possible D match to TRBD1 (6 bases). Trimming cost V 1 base and J 4 bases, with 14 bases left between them. The CDR3 length is 15 residues. Germline V CDR1 and CDR2: SGHRS, YFSETQ. The CDR3 nucleotides are TGCGCCAGCAGCTTGAGTAGGGGGAAGAGCACTGAAGCTTTCTTT. This codes for CASSLSRGKSTEAFF.

The rearrangement joins TRBV6-2 or TRBV6-3 to TRBJ1-5; the D gene is possibly TRBD1 (6 bases). CDR1 MNHEY and CDR2 SVGEGT come from the germline V gene. This CDR3 has 13 amino acids. The germline V and J ends were trimmed by 4 bases and 7 bases, with 11 bases remaining between them. CDR3 DNA sequence: TGTGCCAGCAGTTGGGGGGGGGCCCAGCCCCAGCATTTT. Its protein product is CASSWGGAQPQHF.

This clone showed up just once. The J gene is TRBJ1-3, the V gene TRBV6-5, with D hard to call. Germline V CDR1 and CDR2: MNHEY, SVGAGI. This CDR3 has 15 amino acids. With 9 bases removed from V and 0 bases from J, the gap between germline ends came to 15 bases. The chain's CDR3 is CASGEAGLSGNTIYF. The CDR3 region has the DNA TGTGCCAGTGGGGAGGCAGGCCTCTCTGGAAACACCATATATTTT.

This clone was recorded only once. This rearrangement joins TRBV6-1 to TRBJ1-1; maybe TRBD1 (5 bases). Trimming pared 2 bases from V and 5 bases from J, leaving 9 bases between. The CDR3 contains 13 residues. Germline CDR1 is MNHNS and CDR2 is SASEGT. The CDR3 nucleotides read TGTGCCAGCAGTGAAAAGGAGGGGACTGAAGCTTTCTTT. Its translation is CASSEKEGTEAFF.

This clone has a handful of counts. V usage is TRBV7-2 and J usage is TRBJ1-4; maybe TRBD1 (6 bases). CDR1 and CDR2 from the germline V gene are SGHTA and FQGNSA. The CDR3 is 14 residues long. V was clipped by 5 bases and J by 4 bases, with 11 bases between them. This CDR3 is CASSEGGVNEKLFF. In DNA form, the CDR3 reads TGTGCCAGCAGCGAAGGGGGTGTTAATGAAAAACTGTTTTTT. Full variable domain (outside the CDR3, taken from reference TRBV7-2 and TRBJ1-4): GAGVSQSPSNKVTEKGKDVELRCDPISGHTALYWYRQSLGQGLEFLIYFQGNSAPDKSGLPSDRFSAERTGGSVSTLTIQRTQQEDSAVYLCASSEGGVNEKLFFGSGTQLSVL.

This clone appeared a single time. The V gene is TRBV5-1, the J gene TRBJ2-2; D is perhaps TRBD1 (5 bases). V shed 1 base and J shed 4 bases, with 11 bases lying between them. Germline CDR1 is SGHRS and CDR2 is YFSETQ. This CDR3 spans 15 amino acids. In nucleotides, the CDR3 is TGCGCCAGCAGCTTGCTGGGGCCCACCACCGGGGAGCTGTTTTTT. The encoded protein is CASSLLGPTTGELFF.

The rearrangement uses TRBV30 and TRBJ1-1; D gene ambiguous. The CDR3 length is 16 residues. Germline CDR1 reads GTSNPN; CDR2 reads SVGIG (reference sequence). V was clipped by 4 bases and J by 0 bases, with 18 bases between them. This CDR3 reads CAWTTSGGLMNTEAFF. The CDR3 nucleotides are TGTGCCTGGACCACATCGGGAGGCCTGATGAACACTGAAGCTTTCTTT.

This rearrangement joins TRBV29-1 to TRBJ1-5; 8 positions agree with TRBD1. V shed 7 bases, J shed 4 bases, and the junction held 15 bases outside the gene matches. The CDR3 has 16 amino acids. The germline CDR1 and CDR2 sequences are SQVTM and ANQGSEA. The CDR3 loop reads CSGTADWTGWNQPQHF. The CDR3 DNA follows: TGCAGCGGCACAGCGGATTGGACAGGGTGGAATCAGCCCCAGCATTTT.

The rearrangement links TRBV20-1 to TRBJ2-1, with 9 bases aligning to TRBD1. CDR3 length: 14 amino acids. The germline V gene has CDR1 DFQATT and CDR2 SNEGSKA (reference sequence). Trimming at V came to 3 bases and at J to 5 bases, leaving 5 bases not matched to a gene. CDR3 amino acids: CSASGTGLDNEQFF. As DNA, the CDR3 is TGCAGTGCTAGTGGGACAGGGTTAGACAATGAGCAGTTCTTC.

This chain links TRBV6-5 with TRBJ1-1; D is undetermined. In germline, CDR1 is MNHEY, CDR2 SVGAGI. The CDR3 spans 15 residues. V was pared by 2 bases and J by 1 base, with 11 bases between. The CDR3 coding sequence is TGTGCCAGCAGTTACGGAGGGTGGGCGAACACTGAAGCTTTCTTT. Protein product: CASSYGGWANTEAFF.

The chain employs TRBV30 and TRBJ1-2; D gene uncertain. Germline V CDR1 and CDR2: GTSNPN, SVGIG (reference sequence). This CDR3 has 14 residues. The V end was cut by 0 bases, the J end by 4 bases, with 12 bases between. The CDR3 here is CAWSVLGRSYGYTF. The CDR3 region has the DNA TGTGCCTGGAGTGTACTGGGCAGGTCCTATGGCTACACCTTC.

The chain links TRBV5-4 to TRBJ2-3; D is perhaps TRBD2 (5 bases). This CDR3 region has 15 residues. Germline V gives CDR1 SGHNT, CDR2 YYREEE (reference sequence). Trimming removed 4 bases at V and 4 bases at J, with 16 bases between. The CDR3 region is CASSLDFPTPDTQYF. CDR3 nucleotides: TGTGCCAGCAGCCTGGACTTCCCCACCCCAGATACGCAGTATTTT.